The entry that follows covers one T cell receptor beta chain sequence. This receptor's antigen is unknown. Base qualities were left out, and no much larger clone turns up one base away. This sample is drawn from a study of OX40 agonist ivuxolimab in advanced cancers. Regarding the research as a whole: Ivuxolimab was an agonistic, fully human IgG2 monoclonal antibody directed against OX40 (CD134), a costimulatory receptor. Intravenous ivuxolimab was administered to patients every 2 weeks at six dose levels: 0.01, 0.1, 0.3, 1.5, 3 and 10 mg/kg. Among the roughly 52 dose-escalation patients, 19 had hepatocellular carcinoma, roughly 15 melanoma, 9 renal cell carcinoma and 9 head and neck cancer. In the dose-escalation cohort, 82.7% of patients were male, and the mean age was approximately 60 years, with a range of roughly 23 to 85. Patients were allowed to have had prior anti-PD-1, anti-PD-L1 or anti-CTLA-4 therapy, and around 37% of the dose-escalation patients had previously received checkpoint inhibitors. Partial responses were achieved by three dose-escalation patients, of whom one had hepatocellular carcinoma and two had cutaneous melanoma. The point of sequencing TCRbeta in the periphery was to test whether ivuxolimab changed TCR sequence diversity and drove clonal T-cell expansion. The monotherapy dose-escalation portion (N ≈ 55 patients) of the phase I ivuxolimab trial is reported in the paper.

The trial excluded patients who had a history of autoimmune disease or who were on systemic immunosuppression. Peripheral blood for TCR sequencing was collected from all dose cohorts at baseline, on cycle 4 day 1, and on cycle 7 day 1. Samples came from an open-label, multicenter, first-in-human phase I dose-escalation trial of ivuxolimab. Adults with locally advanced or metastatic head and neck squamous cell, hepatocellular, melanoma or renal cell carcinoma were enrolled in the trial. Before TCR sequencing, CD4+ T cells and CD8+ T cells from peripheral blood were sorted into separate populations. The research as a whole found: After ivuxolimab, CD8+ T cells had more expanded clones than CD4+ T cells on average. Low levels of normalized T-cell clonal expansion were also seen in some patients who did not respond. Antigen specificity was not determined for the clonally expanded peripheral T cells. In the 0.1-3.0 mg/kg groups, partial responders had among the lowest normalized peripheral clonal expansion, particularly in CD8+ T cells. Clonal expansion of both CD4+ and CD8+ blood T cells was observed from baseline to week 6 at doses 0.1 to 3.0 mg/kg.

The germline ends are 20 bases apart after V is trimmed by 5 bases and J by 3 bases. The germline V gene encodes CDR1 SEHNR and CDR2 FQNEAQ (reference sequence). The CDR3 has 16 amino acids, counting the end cysteine and phenylalanine. The read is trimmed to its CDR3 DNA, 48 bases read in frame from base 1. For sequencing of the TCRbeta CDR3 region, genomic DNA was extracted from the sorted cells. The immunoSEQ Assay was used for sequencing of TCRbeta CDR3 regions. TCRdb limited this immuneACCESS table to in-frame rearrangements with V and J called. A share of clones is missing; checked studies link under half to unresolved V genes, and the rest is unexplained. A total of roughly 60,000 clones appear in this sample, 86% of them only once. The top ten constitute around 3.7% of the sample.

This receptor was taken from an adult with an advanced solid tumor such as melanoma, head and neck, liver or kidney cancer. Sequencing was performed on CD4+ or CD8+ T cells sorted from blood, taken in a trial of the OX40 agonist ivuxolimab. Recombination joined TRBV7-9 with TRBJ2-7; there is no confident call for the D gene. The encoded CDR3 is CASSNLGRVHLYEQYF. The sequenced DNA: TGTGCCAGCAGCAACCTCGGACGGGTCCATCTCTACGAGCAGTACTTC.